This T cell receptor (beta chain) was obtained from a study of blood T cell repertoires in COVID-19. The wider study: The United States, Italy and Spain were the sources of the acute and convalescent COVID-19 samples.

Of note for this clone: One end of the junction is discordant with germline, which a read error may explain.

Germline CDR1 is SSHAT and CDR2 is FNYEAQ (reference sequence). The CDR3 length is 13 residues. The method was immunoSEQ multiplex PCR; TCRdb's version includes in-frame clones alone and lacks a portion of them. The sample records about 70,000 clones, 85% being singletons. Sequencing used peripheral blood. The chain is built from TRBV7-7 and TRBJ1-4, with 7 bases fitting TRBD1. This sequence was found in a man older than 75 with acute or convalescent COVID-19. CDR3 nucleotide sequence: TGTGCCAGCAGCCAGGGGGGCGATGACAAACTGTTTTTT. Translation: CASSQGGDDKLFF. The entire variable domain, with the rest obtained from reference TRBV7-7 and TRBJ1-4, is as follows: GAGVSQSPRYKVTKRGQDVTLRCDPISSHATLYWYQQALGQGPEFLTYFNYEAQPDKSGLPSDRFSAERPEGSISTLTIQRTEQRDSAMYRCASSQGGDDKLFFGSGTQLSVL.